Following are 10 T cell receptor beta chains from one sample sequenced in a study of T cell changes during pregnancy in multiple sclerosis. Produced via immunoSEQ multiplex PCR; TCRdb's table is partial and in-frame only. Seen here are some 52,000 clones, 85% to 95% observed once, and the top ten hold around 0.4%. The input for sequencing was CD4+ T cells from peripheral blood mononuclear cells, taken before pregnancy. These receptors all come from a female donor with multiple sclerosis, enrolled in a pregnancy study.

V usage is TRBV6-6 and J usage is TRBJ1-1; D gene unclear. V lost 0 bases and J lost 7, with 6 bases in between. This CDR3 has 12 residues. Germline lookup yields CDR1 MNHNY and CDR2 SVGAGI (reference sequence). The CDR3 DNA follows: TGTGCCAGCAGTTACTCGTCCGGTGAAGCTTTCTTT. It encodes CASSYSSGEAFF.

V usage is TRBV6-1 and J usage is TRBJ1-5; D is perhaps TRBD1 (6 bases). The V and J ends lost 4 bases and 4 bases respectively, with 11 bases between them. CDR3 size: 14 residues. CDR1 and CDR2 (germline): MNHNS, SASEGT. CDR3 DNA sequence: TGTGCCAGCAGTGTTTTACAGGGAAATCAGCCCCAGCATTTT. Protein sequence: CASSVLQGNQPQHF.

This clone was counted between two and nine times. The chain links TRBV28 to TRBJ1-2, with a possible D match to TRBD1 (5 bases). The CDR3 length is 11 residues. Trimming cost V 7 bases and J 4 bases, with 7 bases left between them. Germline CDR1 is MDHEN and CDR2 is SYDVKM. The CDR3 DNA follows: TGTGCCAGCACAAGGGGCTATGGCTACACCTTC. This codes for CASTRGYGYTF.

The rearrangement links TRBV4-1 to TRBJ2-7, with 9 bases lining up with TRBD1. CDR1 is MGHRA, CDR2 YSYEKL, per germline. The trim removed 3 bases at V and 5 bases at J, leaving 8 bases unmatched. CDR3 size: 15 residues. The CDR3 coding sequence is TGCGCCAGCAGCCACCTAGGGGACAGGGATCACGAGCAGTACTTC. The encoded protein is CASSHLGDRDHEQYF.

The rearrangement joins TRBV6-1 to TRBJ2-3; D possibly corresponds to TRBD2 (7 bases). CDR1 and CDR2 (germline): MNHNS, SASEGT. Trimming removed 3 bases from V and 2 bases from J, with 24 bases in between. CDR3 length: 19 amino acids. The CDR3 DNA sequence: TGTGCCAGCAGTGACCACAGGGTGGGAGGGGACTTCCCCACAGATACGCAGTATTTT. Its protein product is CASSDHRVGGDFPTDTQYF.

The CDR3 loop is CSAAGLAATDTQYF. CDR3 DNA: TGCAGCGCCGCTGGACTAGCGGCTACAGATACGCAGTATTTT. This rearrangement joins TRBV29-1 to TRBJ2-3, with TRBD2 identical over 10 bases. Germline V lookup: CDR1 SQVTM, CDR2 ANQGSEA. The length of the CDR3 is 14 residues. Trimming took 7 bases from V and 3 from J; bases not matched to a gene: 7.

The V call is TRBV7-9, the J call TRBJ1-1; 8 bases fit TRBD1. Germline V gene sequence: CDR1 SEHNR, CDR2 FQNEAQ (reference sequence). The V gene end was trimmed by 5 bases and the J gene end by 8 bases; junction bases not matched to a gene: 4. The CDR3 loop spans 12 amino acids. The CDR3 DNA sequence: TGTGCCAGCAGCCCGTGGACAGGGGAAGCTTTCTTT. It codes for CASSPWTGEAFF.

This clone has a handful of counts. J is TRBJ2-1 and V is TRBV15; D gene ambiguous. There are 12 residues in the CDR3. Germline V gene lookup returns CDR1 LNHNV and CDR2 YYDKDF (reference sequence). Deletions cut 1 base from V and 8 bases from J, with 6 bases between. The DNA of the CDR3 is TGTGCCACCAGCAGAGTCCGGGATGAGCAGTTCTTC. Translation gives CATSRVRDEQFF.

The gene calls are TRBV5-1 and TRBJ2-2; 9 nucleotides align to TRBD1. Germline V gives CDR1 SGHRS, CDR2 YFSETQ. J lost 4 bases, V lost 0 bases, and 4 bases had no gene match. This CDR3 is 16 amino acids long. The CDR3 sequence is CASSLGGTGSTGELFF. CDR3 in DNA: TGCGCCAGCAGCTTGGGGGGGACAGGGAGCACCGGGGAGCTGTTTTTT. The full variable domain, with the rest looked up from reference TRBV5-1 and TRBJ2-2, is KAGVTQTPRYLIKTRGQQVTLSCSPISGHRSVSWYQQTPGQGLQFLFEYFSETQRNKGNFPGRFSGRQFSNSRSEMNVSTLELGDSALYLCASSLGGTGSTGELFFGEGSRLTVL.

The rearrangement uses TRBV4-1 and TRBJ2-4; possible D gene TRBD2, 5 bases. Deletions cut 3 bases from V and 0 bases from J, with 9 bases between. From germline, CDR1 is MGHRA and CDR2 YSYEKL. The CDR3 runs to 15 residues. CDR3 nucleotides: TGCGCCAGCAGCCAGACTACGATAGCCAAAAACATTCAGTACTTC. Translated: CASSQTTIAKNIQYF.